A selection of T cell receptor beta chains follows, all from one sample in a study of T-cell reconstitution after alpha-beta-depleted transplantation in children. Each CDR3 protein gets one entry after TCRdb re-called the PCR reads with MiXCR. In the table there are around 200,000 distinct CDR3 sequences, more than 6.5% of which are singletons. This specimen was PBMCs from the stem cell graft donor, taken from the stem cell graft. These receptors were collected from a human donor who donated a stem cell graft to a child with Wiskott-Aldrich syndrome. CDR3s include the opening cysteine and the closing phenylalanine or tryptophan. A D gene is named only where the DNA matches it firmly. Clone sizes are shown as once, few, many or a size class.

v_gene	d_gene	j_gene	abundance	CDR3nt	CDR3aa
TRBV20-1	NA	TRBJ2-3	many	TGCAGTGCTAGAGCCTGGGGTTCTAGCACAGATACGCAGTATTTT	CSARAWGSSTDTQYF
TRBV6-1	NA	TRBJ2-7	many	TGTGCCAGCAGACGCGACTTTACCTCCTACGAGCAGTACTTC	CASRRDFTSYEQYF
TRBV20-1	NA	TRBJ2-3	many	TGCAGTGCTCGGGACACCCGGGCAGATACGCAGTATTTT	CSARDTRADTQYF
TRBV5-1	TRBD2	TRBJ2-7	few	TGCGCCAGCAGCGTCGGAGCGGGAGGTCCGGAGCAGTACTTC	CASSVGAGGPEQYF
TRBV5-1	TRBD1	TRBJ1-1	many	TGCGCCAGCAGCTATGGACAGGGGCGAAACACTGAAGCTTTCTTT	CASSYGQGRNTEAFF
TRBV7-8	NA	TRBJ2-7	few	TGTGCCAGCAGCAGCCCCAGGGGCGACTCCTACGAGCAGTACTTC	CASSSPRGDSYEQYF
TRBV27	NA	TRBJ2-7	many	TGTGCCAGCAGTCGTGCAGGAAGATCCTACGAGCAGTACTTC	CASSRAGRSYEQYF
TRBV6-5	NA	TRBJ1-2	many	TGTGCCAGCAGTTACGGGTACTATAACTATGGCTACACCTTC	CASSYGYYNYGYTF
TRBV20-1	TRBD2	TRBJ2-3	many	TGCAGTGCTAGACCTGGACTGGCTAGCGGGGGGGCAGATACGCAGTATTTT	CSARPGLASGGADTQYF
TRBV11-2	TRBD1	TRBJ2-7	few	TGTGCCAGCAGCCACGACAGGGCCGAGCAGTACTTC	CASSHDRAEQYF
TRBV7-2	NA	TRBJ2-7	many	TGTGCCAGCAGCCAGGACTCCTACGAGCAGTACTTC	CASSQDSYEQYF
TRBV24-1	TRBD1	TRBJ2-2	many	TGTGCCACCAGTGCCCCAGGGGGATTGGAAGGAAGGACCGGGGAGCTGTTTTTT	CATSAPGGLEGRTGELFF
TRBV29-1	NA	TRBJ2-5	medium-sized	TGCAGCGTAGGACAAGGACGGTCGAACCAAGAGACCCAGTACTTC	CSVGQGRSNQETQYF
TRBV20-1	NA	TRBJ2-5	many	TGCAGTGCTACGCCAGCTCAACAAGAGACCCAGTACTTC	CSATPAQQETQYF
TRBV30	NA	TRBJ2-1	many	TGTGCCTGGAAGACCCATGAGCAGTTCTTC	CAWKTHEQFF
TRBV12-3/TRBV12-4	NA	TRBJ2-7	medium-sized	TGTGCCAGCAGTTTGGCGGGGAGCTCCTACGAGCAGTACTTC	CASSLAGSSYEQYF
TRBV12-3/TRBV12-4	NA	TRBJ1-5	many	TGTGCCAGCAGTTTCGTCCCGAATCAGCCCCAGCATTTT	CASSFVPNQPQHF